These 4 T cell receptor beta chains came from one sample sequenced in a study of T cells in Graves' hyperthyroidism and ophthalmopathy. The CDR3 regions of TCR beta were amplified from RNA transcripts. The primer set for the first-round RT-PCR of the TCR CDR3 was HTBI. TCRdb redid the calling of the multiplex PCR reads with MiXCR, one entry per CDR3 protein. The sample includes 800,000 or so distinct CDR3 sequences, 38% of them seen just once. Sequencing was done on a sample of blood. Receptors originate from a young man with Graves' hyperthyroidism.

The genes are TRBV29-1 and TRBJ1-2, with D tentatively TRBD1 (5 bases). This CDR3 spans 15 amino acids. The V end was cut by 4 bases, the J end by 7 bases, with 22 bases between. Germline lookup yields CDR1 SQVTM and CDR2 ANQGSEA. The CDR3 region is CSVGGSGRGFSGYTF. DNA of the CDR3: TGCAGCGTTGGCGGCAGCGGGAGGGGCTTTAGTGGCTACACCTTC. The variable domain in full, completed from reference TRBV29-1 and TRBJ1-2, reads SAVISQKPSRDICQRGTSLTIQCQVDSQVTMMFWYRQQPGQSLTLIATANQGSEATYESGFVIDKFPISRPNLTFSTLTVSNMSPEDSSIYLCSVGGSGRGFSGYTFGSGTRLTVV.

This clonotype was counted at least ten times. The CDR3 reads CASSWGDEQYF. The CDR3 region has the DNA TGCGCCAGCAGCTGGGGTGATGAGCAGTACTTC. The chain combines TRBV5-1 with TRBJ2-7; no clear D. Germline lookup yields CDR1 SGHRS and CDR2 YFSETQ. The CDR3 sequence is 11 residues long. V lost 3 bases and J lost 7, with 8 bases in between.

This clonotype was observed at least ten times. The chain has TRBV7-8 and TRBJ1-1; D not resolved. The V end lost 2 bases, the J end lost 3 bases, and 7 bases lay between the germline ends. The CDR3 is 13 amino acids. CDR1 and CDR2 from the germline V gene are SGHVS and FQNEAQ. CDR3 bases: TGTGCCAGCAGCTTATTGAGGGACACTGAAGCTTTCTTT. Protein sequence: CASSLLRDTEAFF.

The chain combines TRBV29-1 with TRBJ1-4; D perhaps matches TRBD1 (6 bases). The CDR3 has 13 amino acids. V shed 8 bases and J shed 6 bases, with 16 bases lying between them. Germline CDR1 SQVTM, CDR2 ANQGSEA. The CDR3 DNA follows: TGCAGCTCATCATGGGGGGCGGATGAAAAACTGTTTTTT. This gives the protein CSSSWGADEKLFF.